These 25 T cell receptor beta chains were all obtained from the same sample, sequenced in a study of cytomegalovirus exposure and HLA in healthy donors (dated by TCRdb to 2016 to 2017). The library was obtained by the immunoSEQ multiplex PCR assay. A mixture of 60 forward primers for TCR Vbeta segments and 13 reverse primers for TCR Jbeta segments was used in the multiplex PCR. TCRdb mirrors the immuneACCESS table, restricted to in-frame sequences. Some clones are absent from its copies; in checked studies, under half trace to an unresolved V gene, and the reason for the others is unknown. The sample records 150,000 to 200,000 clones, 70% to 80% of which are singletons. The top ten constitute about 2.1% of the sample. The sequenced sample was PBMCs. The receptors here all came from a man aged 30 to 39 in good health and CMV-seronegative.

This clone appeared a few times. J is TRBJ1-1 and V is TRBV5-1, with 9 bases that match TRBD1. V trimming: 2 bases; J trimming: 0 bases; junction bases outside the gene matches: 8. Germline V CDR1 and CDR2: SGHRS, YFSETQ. The CDR3 has 17 amino acids. CDR3 loop: CASSFSATGGMNTEAFF. The CDR3 DNA reads TGCGCCAGCAGCTTTTCGGCCACAGGGGGCATGAACACTGAAGCTTTCTTT.

The chain uses TRBV11-1 and TRBJ2-7; the match to TRBD2 covers 11 bases. V shed 5 bases, J shed 3 bases, and the junction held 3 bases outside the gene matches. CDR1 and CDR2 (germline): SGHAT, FQDESV (reference sequence). The CDR3 totals 14 residues. The CDR3 nucleotides read TGTGCCAGCAGCCCTAGCGGGAGGATCTACGAGCAGTACTTC. Translated, it gives CASSPSGRIYEQYF.

Concerning this clone itself: Sequence at one end of the junction differs from germline and may be a read error. Other nucleotide sequences from this sample produce the same CDR3. The J gene is TRBJ1-1, the V gene TRBV6-1; D gene ambiguous. Germline loops: CDR1 MNHNS, CDR2 SASEGT. The CDR3 sequence is 14 residues long. CDR3 protein: CASTRGPMNTEAFF. The CDR3 region has the DNA TGTGCCAGCACCCGCGGTCCGATGAACACTGAGGCTTTCTTT.

This chain connects TRBV25-1 to TRBJ2-7; 7 nucleotides align to TRBD2. With V trimmed by 1 base and J by 7 bases, 7 bases remained unmatched. CDR1 is MGHDK, CDR2 SYGVNS, per germline. The CDR3 totals 14 residues. The CDR3 sequence: CASSEWGGTGEQYF. Here the CDR3 DNA reads TGTGCCAGCAGTGAATGGGGGGGAACCGGTGAGCAGTACTTC.

The chain employs TRBV11-2 and TRBJ2-5; D gene unclear. The CDR3 is made up of 14 amino acids. V was shortened by 9 bases and J by 5 bases, with 19 bases between the two germline ends. Germline CDR1 and CDR2: SGHAT and FQNNGV. This CDR3 reads CASIGPGSAETQYF. In DNA form, the CDR3 reads TGTGCCAGTATCGGTCCAGGCTCGGCTGAGACCCAGTACTTC.

The chain joins TRBV5-1 to TRBJ2-5; 13 nucleotides line up with TRBD2. The CDR3 runs to 17 residues. Trimming cost V 0 bases and J 0 bases; bases outside gene matches: 2. Germline V gene lookup returns CDR1 SGHRS and CDR2 YFSETQ. DNA of the CDR3: TGCGCCAGCAGCTTGGGGGGACTAGCGGGAAACCAAGAGACCCAGTACTTC. Its translation: CASSLGGLAGNQETQYF.

This chain links TRBV7-9 with TRBJ2-2, with 10 bases fitting TRBD1. Germline V gene data show CDR1 as SEHNR and CDR2 as FQNEAQ (reference sequence). This CDR3 has 15 residues. Losses at the gene ends were 5 bases for V and 5 bases for J; bases not matched to a gene: 5. In nucleotides, the CDR3 is TGTGCCAGCAGCCCACCGGGACAGGGGACCGGGGAGCTGTTTTTT. It encodes CASSPPGQGTGELFF. Complete variable domain (other parts from reference TRBV7-9 and TRBJ2-2): DTGVSQNPRHKITKRGQNVTFRCDPISEHNRLYWYRQTLGQGPEFLTYFQNEAQLEKSRLLSDRFSAERPKGSFSTLEIQRTEQGDSAMYLCASSPPGQGTGELFFGEGSRLTVL.

The chain uses TRBV25-1 and TRBJ2-7; D possibly corresponds to TRBD1 (5 bases). This CDR3 has 16 residues. Trimming pared 4 bases from V and 0 bases from J, leaving 16 bases between. CDR1 and CDR2 (germline): MGHDK, SYGVNS. The CDR3 loop reads CASSGRDSTRSYEQYF. The DNA for the CDR3 is TGTGCCAGCAGTGGCCGAGACAGTACTCGCTCCTACGAGCAGTACTTC.

CDR3 sequence: CASTRRGGGSTDTQYF. The CDR3, as DNA: TGTGCCAGCACACGAAGGGGGGGCGGAAGCACAGATACGCAGTATTTT. This chain connects TRBV28 to TRBJ2-3; maybe TRBD2 (7 bases). V was shortened by 7 bases and J by 0 bases, with 17 bases between the two germline ends. From germline, CDR1 is MDHEN and CDR2 SYDVKM. This CDR3 contains 16 residues.

V usage is TRBV5-1 and J usage is TRBJ2-1, with TRBD2 matching over 16 bases. V shed 0 bases and J 8 bases; nucleotides not matched to a gene: 8. Germline assignment: CDR1 SGHRS and CDR2 YFSETQ. CDR3 length: 18 residues. The CDR3 is CASSLANGTSGRADEQFF. For the CDR3, the DNA is TGCGCCAGCAGCTTGGCCAATGGGACTAGCGGGAGGGCCGATGAGCAGTTCTTC.

This clone showed up just a few times. The chain recombines TRBV19 with TRBJ2-6, with 8 positions matching TRBD1. V gave up 6 bases and J gave up 1 base; unmatched junction bases: 8. Looked up from germline, CDR1 is LNHDA and CDR2 is SQIVND (reference sequence). The CDR3 extends over 17 amino acids. This chain's CDR3 is CASSSGGIPSGANVLTF. CDR3 DNA sequence: TGTGCCAGTAGCTCAGGGGGCATACCGTCTGGGGCCAACGTCCTGACTTTC. Based on the CDR3 plus reference TRBV19 and TRBJ2-6, the full variable domain is DGGITQSPKYLFRKEGQNVTLSCEQNLNHDAMYWYRQDPGQGLRLIYYSQIVNDFQKGDIAEGYSVSREKKESFPLTVTSAQKNPTAFYLCASSSGGIPSGANVLTFGAGSRLTVL.

This clone was counted a few times. This chain uses TRBV25-1 with TRBJ2-7, with a possible D match to TRBD1 (5 bases). Trimming stripped 2 bases from V and 3 bases from J, with 14 bases between. CDR3 length: 15 residues. From germline, CDR1 is MGHDK and CDR2 SYGVNS. CDR3 in amino acids: CASSEMSGWGYEQYF. The CDR3 nucleotides are TGTGCCAGCAGTGAAATGTCAGGGTGGGGCTACGAGCAGTACTTC.

The chain uses TRBV28 and TRBJ1-2, with D possibly being TRBD1 (5 bases). CDR3 length: 14 residues. The germline gives CDR1 MDHEN, CDR2 SYDVKM. Trimming removed 5 bases at V and 6 bases at J, with 16 bases between. CDR3 amino acids: CASSPPGGLNGYTF. The DNA for the CDR3 is TGTGCCAGCAGTCCCCCCGGGGGGTTGAATGGCTACACCTTC.

This chain joins TRBV19 and TRBJ2-2, with TRBD1 identical over 8 bases. Trimming cost V 4 bases and J 1 base; bases outside gene matches: 5. The CDR3 covers 16 residues. The germline V gene encodes CDR1 LNHDA and CDR2 SQIVND (reference sequence). CDR3 loop: CASSTRTGGNTGELFF. CDR3 DNA: TGTGCCAGTAGTACTCGAACAGGGGGGAACACCGGGGAGCTGTTTTTT.

This chain links TRBV7-9 with TRBJ2-3; 8 nucleotides line up with TRBD2. The CDR3 runs to 17 residues. CDR1 and CDR2 (germline): SEHNR, FQNEAQ (reference sequence). V was clipped by 1 base and J by 5 bases; unmatched bases: 11. CDR3 amino acids: CASSLGNGGRIEDTQYF. In DNA, the CDR3 is TGTGCCAGCAGCTTAGGGAATGGCGGGAGGATTGAAGATACGCAGTATTTT.

For this clone: Relative to the germline gene, one junction end is altered; a read error may explain this. The CDR3 nucleotides read TGCGGCGTTGAAAGGCGGCTAGCGGGCCCCAAACATGAGCAGTTCTTC. Amino acid sequence: CGVERRLAGPKHEQFF. This sequence joins TRBV29-1 and TRBJ2-1; 8 bases line up with TRBD2. Germline CDR1 and CDR2: SQVTM and ANQGSEA. CDR3 size: 16 residues.

The chain employs TRBV6-4 and TRBJ2-1, with 14 bases fitting TRBD2. V trimming: 2 bases; J trimming: 8 bases; junction bases outside the gene matches: 14. This CDR3 is 19 amino acids long. In germline, CDR1 is MRHNA, CDR2 SNTAGT. This CDR3 reads CASSDQRLAGGPSSDEQFF. CDR3 sequence (DNA): TGTGCCAGCAGTGACCAGAGACTAGCGGGAGGGCCCTCGAGCGATGAGCAGTTCTTC.

This clone turned up a few times. The chain carries TRBV2 and TRBJ1-2; D is ambiguous. The CDR3 spans 13 residues. Germline loops: CDR1 SNHLY, CDR2 FYNNEI. Trimming stripped 2 bases from V and 5 bases from J, with 9 bases between. This chain's CDR3 is CASSEPLYYGYTF. The DNA for the CDR3 is TGTGCCAGCAGTGAACCCCTTTATTATGGCTACACCTTC.

This clone has just a few counts. The chain links TRBV19 to TRBJ1-1, with D possibly being TRBD1 (6 bases). From germline, CDR1 is LNHDA and CDR2 SQIVND (reference sequence). The germline V and J ends were trimmed by 3 bases and 7 bases, with 12 bases remaining between them. The CDR3 sequence is 13 residues long. For the CDR3, the DNA is TGTGCCAGTAGTATTCAGACAGGCAGTGAAGCTTTCTTT. This codes for CASSIQTGSEAFF.

The chain links TRBV12-5 to TRBJ2-3; 9 bases match TRBD2. V shed 1 base, J shed 4 bases, and the junction held 3 bases outside the gene matches. CDR3 length: 15 residues. Looked up from germline, CDR1 is LGHNT and CDR2 is FRNRAP. As DNA, the CDR3 is TGTGCTAGTGGTTTGGGCGGGAGGGTCGCAGATACGCAGTATTTT. Translation: CASGLGGRVADTQYF.

This clone showed up just once. The V and J genes are TRBV9 and TRBJ2-3; the D is unclear. Trimming stripped 0 bases from V and 5 bases from J, with 4 bases between. In germline, CDR1 is SGDLS, CDR2 YYNGEE. The CDR3 is 12 amino acids. The CDR3 reads CASSVAVDTQYF. The CDR3 bases are TGTGCCAGCAGCGTAGCTGTAGATACGCAGTATTTT.

CDR3: CASSTRQGEQYF. Written as DNA, the CDR3 is TGTGCCAGCAGTACTCGACAGGGGGAGCAGTACTTC. The gene calls are TRBV28 and TRBJ2-7; 8 nucleotides match TRBD1. Losses at the gene ends were 5 bases for V and 7 bases for J; bases not matched to a gene: 4. Germline CDR1 is MDHEN and CDR2 is SYDVKM. The CDR3 length is 12 residues.

This chain joins TRBV19 and TRBJ2-3, with TRBD1 matching 7 bases. Germline CDR1 and CDR2: LNHDA and SQIVND (reference sequence). V lost 2 bases, J lost 1 base, and 6 bases stayed unmatched. The CDR3 runs to 16 residues. The CDR3 sequence: CASSIPRGKGTDTQYF. The CDR3 nucleotides read TGTGCCAGTAGTATACCCAGGGGGAAGGGCACAGATACGCAGTATTTT.

This clone occurred a few times. V is TRBV5-1 and J is TRBJ2-3; 8 bases align to TRBD2. This CDR3 contains 14 residues. Trimming took 2 bases from V and 4 from J; bases not matched to a gene: 3. CDR1 is SGHRS and CDR2 is YFSETQ in the germline V gene. The CDR3 DNA reads TGCGCCAGCAGCTTCACTAGCGGTGCAGATACGCAGTATTTT. Amino acid sequence: CASSFTSGADTQYF.

This rearrangement joins TRBV6-5 to TRBJ1-5; weak D call: TRBD1 (6 bases). The V and J ends lost 2 bases and 2 bases respectively, with 13 bases between them. The CDR3 spans 16 residues. Germline-derived CDR1 and CDR2 are MNHEY and SVGAGI. The CDR3 coding sequence is TGTGCCAGCAGTTACGCCAGGGGAGGGGGCAATCAGCCCCAGCATTTT. Translated: CASSYARGGGNQPQHF.